The 10 T cell receptor beta chains given below trace back to one sample, sequenced in a study of Ad26.COV2.S vaccination and SARS-CoV-2 variants (TCRdb year 2021). Library method: the immunoSEQ multiplex PCR assay. TCRdb took over this immuneACCESS table, retaining in-frame rearrangements with V and J assigned. Such tables are incomplete; in checked studies, under half of the missing clones stem from an unresolved V gene, and the remainder is unexplained. The sample table shows about 330,000 clones, and 90% are seen once. The ten largest clones represent over 5% of the sample. The treatment or condition label corresponds to: 15 to 20 received Ad26.COV2.S at low or high dose, single or two shots; about 5 received placebo; per-sample allocation not given. Repertoires of vaccine and placebo recipients were sequenced from samples taken on day 63 after the first injection. Here the sequenced sample was peripheral blood, taken in a trial of Ad26.COV2.S vaccine versus placebo. The receptors come from a person aged 18-60 years who received the Ad26.COV2.S COVID-19 vaccine or a placebo.

The rearrangement links TRBV14 to TRBJ2-1; D is perhaps TRBD2 (6 bases). This CDR3 contains 15 residues. The germline gives CDR1 SGHDN, CDR2 FVKESK. Trimming shortened V by 1 base and J by 7 bases, and 14 bases separated the two germline ends. The CDR3: CASSQAPLARNEQFF. CDR3 sequence (DNA): TGTGCCAGCAGCCAAGCCCCCCTAGCGAGGAATGAGCAGTTCTTC. Full variable domain (outside the CDR3, taken from reference TRBV14 and TRBJ2-1): EAGVTQFPSHSVIEKGQTVTLRCDPISGHDNLYWYRRVMGKEIKFLLHFVKESKQDESGMPNNRFLAERTGGTYSTLKVQPAELEDSGVYFCASSQAPLARNEQFFGPGTRLTVL.

The V call is TRBV3-1 (or the pseudogene TRBV3-2), the J call TRBJ2-4; TRBD2 agrees at 10 bases. CDR1 LGHDT and CDR2 YNNKEL come from the germline V gene (reference sequence). V shed 0 bases and J 7 bases; nucleotides not matched to a gene: 3. The CDR3 is made up of 15 amino acids. CDR3 sequence: CASSQEGSGGNIQYF. CDR3 DNA: TGTGCCAGCAGCCAAGAGGGTAGCGGGGGGAACATTCAGTACTTC.

The CDR3 is CASARGNQPQHF. CDR3 DNA: TGTGCCAGCGCACGCGGCAATCAGCCCCAGCATTTT. The chain joins TRBV5-6 to TRBJ1-5, with D hard to call. The germline CDR1 and CDR2 sequences are SGHDT and YYEEEE. V lost 7 bases to trimming and J lost 2 bases, with 7 bases between them. The CDR3 is 12 amino acids.

This clone was detected a few times. The V call is TRBV28, the J call TRBJ2-7, with 11 bases that match TRBD2. The trim removed 2 bases at V and 7 bases at J, leaving 13 bases unmatched. Germline V gene sequence: CDR1 MDHEN, CDR2 SYDVKM. The CDR3 is 17 amino acids. The CDR3 DNA follows: TGTGCCAGCAGTTTAGTGGCTAGCGGGGGGAAGAAAAGGGAGCAGTACTTC. Residues: CASSLVASGGKKREQYF.

The chain has TRBV19 and TRBJ1-2; TRBD1 is a possible D gene (5 bases). There are 14 residues in the CDR3. Germline CDR1 reads LNHDA; CDR2 reads SQIVND (reference sequence). The ends were cut back, 7 bases at V and 2 bases at J, with 14 bases in the middle. DNA for the CDR3: TGTGCCAGTACCGAAGGTGGGACCAACTATGGCTACACCTTC. As protein: CASTEGGTNYGYTF.

CDR3 sequence (DNA): TGCGCCAGCAGCGGGGGTTTGAACACTGAAGCTTTCTTT. Amino acids: CASSGGLNTEAFF. The chain links TRBV5-1 to TRBJ1-1; a weak D match, TRBD1 (5 bases). Germline V gene lookup returns CDR1 SGHRS and CDR2 YFSETQ. V lost 4 bases to trimming and J lost 0 bases, with 7 bases between them. This CDR3 comprises 13 residues.

The CDR3 DNA is TGCGCCAGCAGCCAAGATCTATCGCTAGGAGCAGATACGCAGTATTTT. This gives the protein CASSQDLSLGADTQYF. The chain recombines TRBV4-1 with TRBJ2-3; no clear D. V dropped 0 bases and J dropped 4 bases, with 14 bases sitting between them. Germline values: CDR1 MGHRA, CDR2 YSYEKL. The CDR3 has 16 residues.

This clone was detected only once. The V gene is TRBV7-9, the J gene TRBJ2-3, with TRBD2 identical over 9 bases. This CDR3 has 15 amino acids. The germline CDR1 and CDR2 sequences are SEHNR and FQNEAQ (reference sequence). After removal of 6 bases from V and 2 bases from J, the junction contained 6 bases not matched to a gene. CDR3 coding DNA: TGTGCCAGCAGGGATAGCGGGGGTAACACAGATACGCAGTATTTT. It yields the protein CASRDSGGNTDTQYF.

V gene TRBV4-2 combines with J gene TRBJ1-2, with a weak D call TRBD1 (5 bases). From germline, CDR1 is LGHNA and CDR2 YNFKEQ. Trimming stripped 4 bases from V and 3 bases from J, with 15 bases between. This CDR3 spans 15 amino acids. The CDR3 DNA reads as TGTGCCAGCAGCCGGCGGGAAGGGGAGGACTATGGCTACACCTTC. This sequence encodes CASSRREGEDYGYTF.

This chain uses TRBV12-3 or TRBV12-4 with TRBJ1-1; D is ambiguous. The CDR3 spans 11 residues. V was cut by 8 bases and J by 0 bases, with 4 bases left in between. CDR3 in DNA: TGTGCCAGCCTCATGAACACTGAAGCTTTCTTT. Its protein product is CASLMNTEAFF.